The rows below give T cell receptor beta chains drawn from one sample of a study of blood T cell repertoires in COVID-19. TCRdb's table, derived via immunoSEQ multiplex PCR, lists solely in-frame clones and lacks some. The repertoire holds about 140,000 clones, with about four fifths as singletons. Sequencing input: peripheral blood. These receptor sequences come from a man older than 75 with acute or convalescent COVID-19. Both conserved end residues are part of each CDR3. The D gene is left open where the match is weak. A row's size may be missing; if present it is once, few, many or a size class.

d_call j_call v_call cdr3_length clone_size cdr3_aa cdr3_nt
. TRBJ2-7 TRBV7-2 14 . CASSPALAGNEQYF TGTGCCAGCAGCCCCGCCCTTGCGGGTAACGAGCAGTACTTC
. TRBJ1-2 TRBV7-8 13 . CASSWSKNYGYTF TGTGCCAGCAGCTGGAGCAAAAACTATGGCTACACCTTC
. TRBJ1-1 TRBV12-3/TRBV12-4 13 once CASSLAFSTEAFF TGTGCCAGCAGTTTAGCATTCAGCACTGAAGCTTTCTTT
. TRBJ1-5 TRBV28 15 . CASSLTGIANQPQHF TGTGCCAGCAGTTTGACCGGGATTGCCAATCAGCCCCAGCATTTT
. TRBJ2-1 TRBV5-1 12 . CASGGAWNEQFF TGCGCCAGCGGGGGGGCGTGGAATGAGCAGTTCTTC
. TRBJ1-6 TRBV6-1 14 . CASREGLNNSPLHF TGTGCCAGCAGAGAAGGGCTGAATAATTCACCCCTCCACTTT
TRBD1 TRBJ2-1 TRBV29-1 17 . CSVDGPGQGFDPDEQFF TGCAGCGTTGACGGCCCGGGACAGGGTTTTGATCCGGATGAGCAGTTCTTC
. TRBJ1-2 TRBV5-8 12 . CASSLKGDGYTF TGTGCCAGCAGCTTGAAAGGGGATGGCTACACCTTC
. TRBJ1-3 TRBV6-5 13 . CASSFGEGNTIYF TGTGCCAGCAGTTTCGGAGAGGGAAACACCATATATTTT
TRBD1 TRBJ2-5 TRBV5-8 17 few CASSLGSGQGAGETQYF TGTGCCAGCAGCTTGGGATCCGGACAGGGAGCAGGGGAGACCCAGTACTTC
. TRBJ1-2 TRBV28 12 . CASSGGPYGYTF TGTGCCAGCAGCGGGGGGCCCTATGGCTACACCTTC
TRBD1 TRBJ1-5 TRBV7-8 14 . CASSAGQGNQPQHF TGTGCCAGCAGCGCCGGACAGGGCAATCAGCCCCAGCATTTT
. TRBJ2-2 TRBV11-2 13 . CASSPGATGELFF TGTGCCAGCAGCCCAGGGGCCACCGGGGAGCTGTTTTTT
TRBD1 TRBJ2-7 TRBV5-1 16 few CASSLQWTGGPYEQYF TGCGCCAGCAGCTTGCAATGGACAGGGGGGCCCTACGAGCAGTACTTC
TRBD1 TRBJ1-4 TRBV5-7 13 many CASSFGTGEKLFF TGTGCCAGCAGCTTCGGGACAGGGGAAAAACTGTTTTTT
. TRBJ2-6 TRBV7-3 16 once CASSLMSGSGANVLTF TGTGCCAGCAGCTTAATGTCCGGCTCTGGGGCCAACGTCCTGACTTTC
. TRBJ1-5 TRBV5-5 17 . CASSSGGAQGRNQPQHF TGTGCCAGCAGCTCTGGGGGGGCGCAGGGGCGCAATCAGCCCCAGCATTTT
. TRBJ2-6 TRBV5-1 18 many CASSVMMTTVAGANVLTF TGCGCCAGCAGCGTGATGATGACGACAGTTGCTGGGGCCAACGTCCTGACTTTC
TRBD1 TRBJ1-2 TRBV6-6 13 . CASIPGGGYGYTF TGTGCCAGCATCCCAGGGGGCGGCTATGGCTACACCTTC
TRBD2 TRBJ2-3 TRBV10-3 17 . CAISESTSGGRPDTQYF TGTGCCATCAGTGAGTCGACTAGCGGGGGGCGACCAGATACGCAGTATTTT
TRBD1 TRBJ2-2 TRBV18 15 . CASSRSGGNTGELFF TGTGCCAGCTCACGTTCAGGGGGGAACACCGGGGAGCTGTTTTTT
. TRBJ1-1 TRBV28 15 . CASSSLQGGNTEAFF TGTGCCAGCAGTTCCCTTCAAGGAGGGAACACTGAAGCTTTCTTT
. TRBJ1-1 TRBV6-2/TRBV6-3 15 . CASTPAATVTAEAFF TGTGCCAGCACCCCCGCCGCTACAGTCACTGCCGAAGCTTTCTTT
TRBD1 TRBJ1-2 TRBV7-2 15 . CASSFTGGPNYGYTF TGTGCCAGCAGTTTTACAGGGGGACCAAACTATGGCTACACCTTC
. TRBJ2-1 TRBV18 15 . CASSPSGGSVNEQFF TGTGCCAGCTCACCGTCGGGTGGGAGTGTCAATGAGCAGTTCTTC
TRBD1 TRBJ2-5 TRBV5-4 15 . CASSRRDRGKETQYF TGTGCCAGCAGCAGAAGGGACAGGGGGAAAGAGACCCAGTACTTC